This passage covers 23 T cell receptor beta chains from one sample sequenced in a study of human T cells and chemical hapten exposure. MiXCR, run by TCRdb on the RACE reads, gives a single entry per CDR3 protein. The sample yields roughly 360,000 distinct CDR3 sequences, roughly 5% seen once. The time point: patch test 1, 2 weeks after DPC sensitization. Specified treatment: therapeutic diphenylcyclopropenone sensitization with weekly scalp DPC. The sample here was whole blood, taken in connection with sensitization to the hapten diphenylcyclopropenone (DPC). These receptors were obtained from a woman in her fifties or sixties with alopecia areata. Some clones in this sample may be carry-over from other donors' samples.

This clonotype was seen a few times. This rearrangement joins TRBV27 to TRBJ2-5; no definite D call. The germline V gene has CDR1 MNHEY and CDR2 SMNVEV (reference sequence). This CDR3 has 12 amino acids. V was shortened by 5 bases and J by 0 bases, with 4 bases between the two germline ends. CDR3 in DNA: TGTGCCAGCAGTACAAACCAAGAGACCCAGTACTTC. It codes for CASSTNQETQYF.

This clonotype showed up many times. This chain joins TRBV29-1 and TRBJ2-1, with D unresolved. The germline V gene has CDR1 SQVTM and CDR2 ANQGSEA. The CDR3 runs to 13 residues. Trimming stripped 8 bases from V and 2 bases from J, with 13 bases between. CDR3 sequence (DNA): TGCAGCCTCGTGTTAGGTACCTACAATGAGCAGTTCTTC. Translation gives CSLVLGTYNEQFF.

The chain combines TRBV3-1 with TRBJ1-5, with TRBD1 matching over 7 bases. CDR3 length: 14 amino acids. J gave up 6 bases and V 3 bases, and 5 bases lay outside the gene matches. Germline CDR1 is LGHDT and CDR2 is YNNKEL (reference sequence). Here the CDR3 reads CASSHRQGGQPQHF. The CDR3 DNA sequence: TGTGCCAGCAGCCACCGACAGGGAGGTCAGCCCCAGCATTTT.

This clonotype was detected ten times or more. This sequence joins TRBV5-1 and TRBJ1-2; D remains unclear. Trimming stripped 0 bases from V and 0 bases from J, with 12 bases between. Germline V lookup: CDR1 SGHRS, CDR2 YFSETQ. This CDR3 is built from 16 residues. CDR3 loop: CASSLDAASTNYGYTF. The CDR3 bases are TGCGCCAGCAGCTTGGATGCCGCCTCGACTAACTATGGCTACACCTTC.

This clonotype has a count of ten or more. The chain couples TRBV25-1 to TRBJ1-4; D uncertain. Germline CDR1 reads MGHDK; CDR2 reads SYGVNS. This CDR3 has 15 amino acids. Trimming stripped 6 bases from V and 0 bases from J, with 11 bases between. This CDR3 is CASSTTLATNEKLFF. In nucleotides, the CDR3 is TGTGCCAGCAGCACAACGTTAGCAACTAATGAAAAACTGTTTTTT.

In this sample, this clonotype turned up many times. The rearrangement uses TRBV28 and TRBJ2-7, with TRBD2 matching over 13 bases. Trimming removed 4 bases from V and 9 bases from J; junction bases left unmatched: 9. The CDR3 runs 15 residues. Germline lookup yields CDR1 MDHEN and CDR2 SYDVKM. The CDR3, as DNA: TGTGCCAGCAGTTCAATGGGGACTAGCGGGACTGGGCAGTACTTC. It is translated as CASSSMGTSGTGQYF. Complete variable domain (other parts from reference TRBV28 and TRBJ2-7): DVKVTQSSRYLVKRTGEKVFLECVQDMDHENMFWYRQDPGLGLRLIYFSYDVKMKEKGDIPEGYSVSREKKERFSLILESASTNQTSMYLCASSSMGTSGTGQYFGPGTRLTVT.

This clonotype was recorded a few times. The rearrangement uses TRBV5-6 and TRBJ1-3; D is possibly TRBD1 (5 bases). The CDR3 contains 14 residues. Germline V CDR1 and CDR2: SGHDT, YYEEEE. Trimming took off 4 bases at V and 1 base at J, with 9 bases between the two ends. CDR3 DNA sequence: TGTGCCAGCAGCGGAGACAGTTCTGGAAACACCATATATTTT. It encodes CASSGDSSGNTIYF.

About this clonotype: This may be a read error, as it is one base from a much larger clone. The V gene is TRBV29-1, the J gene TRBJ1-2, with D perhaps TRBD1 (5 bases). V was clipped by 1 base and J by 7 bases, with 22 bases between them. This CDR3 region has 16 residues. Germline V gives CDR1 SQVTM, CDR2 ANQGSEA. The CDR3 reads CSVEGAGFSDISGYTF. CDR3 coding DNA: TGCAGCGTTGAAGGGGCAGGGTTCTCAGACATCAGTGGCTACACCTTC. The full variable domain, its missing parts supplied by reference TRBV29-1 and TRBJ1-2, is SAVISQKPSRDICQRGTSLTIQCQVDSQVTMMFWYRQQPGQSLTLIATANQGSEATYESGFVIDKFPISRPNLTFSTLTVSNMSPEDSSIYLCSVEGAGFSDISGYTFGSGTRLTVV.

This clonotype was recorded at least ten times. The V gene is TRBV6-2 or TRBV6-3, the J gene TRBJ2-2, with a weak D call TRBD2 (5 bases). CDR1 and CDR2 from the germline V gene are MNHEY and SVGEGT. Deletions cut 8 bases from V and 2 bases from J, with 15 bases between. CDR3 size: 15 residues. CDR3 sequence: CASVTPAANTGELFF. CDR3 sequence (DNA): TGTGCCAGCGTTACACCAGCGGCTAACACCGGGGAGCTGTTTTTT.

This clonotype was recorded a few times. The chain recombines TRBV7-2 with TRBJ2-3; 13 bases are a match to TRBD2. Germline loops: CDR1 SGHTA, CDR2 FQGNSA. Germline trimming cut 5 bases from V and 8 bases from J; bases unmatched to any gene: 4. The CDR3 length is 14 residues. The CDR3 region is CASSNRLAGGTQYF. Here the CDR3 DNA reads TGTGCCAGCAGCAATAGACTAGCGGGGGGTACGCAGTATTTT.

J is TRBJ2-4 and V is TRBV6-1; D is unclear. This CDR3 is built from 13 residues. Germline CDR1 is MNHNS and CDR2 is SASEGT. Trimming took 3 bases from V and 8 from J, leaving 11 bases between them. CDR3 residues: CASSDHTSDIQYF. The CDR3 coding sequence is TGTGCCAGCAGTGATCACACGTCGGACATTCAGTACTTC.

This chain links TRBV29-1 with TRBJ2-1, with D unresolved. Trimming removed 5 bases from V and 0 bases from J, with 11 bases in between. Germline values: CDR1 SQVTM, CDR2 ANQGSEA. The CDR3 is made up of 14 amino acids. The CDR3 nucleotides are TGCAGCGTTCACCAGAGATCCTCCTACAATGAGCAGTTCTTC. Protein sequence: CSVHQRSSYNEQFF.

This clonotype was observed a handful of times. CDR3 loop: CASSSGGFATEAFF. CDR3 bases: TGCGCCAGCAGCTCAGGAGGGTTTGCCACTGAAGCTTTCTTT. V gene TRBV5-1 combines with J gene TRBJ1-1; D is ambiguous. V dropped 3 bases and J dropped 4 bases, with 13 bases sitting between them. The CDR3 length is 14 residues. Germline V gene data show CDR1 as SGHRS and CDR2 as YFSETQ.

This clonotype has at least ten counts. J is TRBJ1-2 and V is TRBV27, with 7 bases matching TRBD1. Germline CDR1 and CDR2: MNHEY and SMNVEV (reference sequence). J was trimmed by 6 bases and V by 8 bases; bases with no gene match: 15. The CDR3 is 15 residues long. The CDR3 DNA reads TGTGCCAGCCGCCTGGGAGGGGGCGACTTGGATGGCTACACCTTC. It specifies CASRLGGGDLDGYTF.

The CDR3 is CASRLAGGPSYNEQFF. The CDR3 DNA reads as TGTGCCAGCAGACTAGCGGGAGGGCCATCCTACAATGAGCAGTTCTTC. V usage is TRBV2 and J usage is TRBJ2-1; the match to TRBD2 covers 13 bases. Germline V lookup: CDR1 SNHLY, CDR2 FYNNEI. The CDR3 consists of 16 residues. After removal of 6 bases from V and 1 base from J, the junction contained 3 bases not matched to a gene.

Many counts were recorded for this clonotype. The rearrangement joins TRBV24-1 to TRBJ2-2; D gene uncertain. Trimming removed 5 bases from V and 5 bases from J, with 5 bases in between. There are 12 residues in the CDR3. Germline CDR1 reads KGHDR; CDR2 reads SFDVKD. CDR3 coding DNA: TGTGCCACCAGTGCAGGAACCGGGGAGCTGTTTTTT. Its protein is CATSAGTGELFF.

This clonotype occurred a few times. V and J are TRBV4-3 and TRBJ2-5, with no clear D. Between the trimmed V and J ends, which lost 0 bases and 3 bases, there was a span of 11 bases. Germline CDR1 and CDR2: LGHNA and YSLEER. This CDR3 is 15 amino acids long. This CDR3 reads CASSQDLAFEETQYF. In nucleotides, the CDR3 is TGCGCCAGCAGCCAAGATTTGGCGTTCGAAGAGACCCAGTACTTC.

This clonotype turned up a few times. V and J are TRBV7-9 and TRBJ2-1; TRBD1 agrees at 7 bases. The CDR3 spans 14 residues. Trimming at V came to 5 bases and at J to 4 bases, leaving 5 bases not matched to a gene. Germline CDR1 and CDR2: SEHNR and FQNEAQ (reference sequence). CDR3 sequence (DNA): TGTGCCAGCAGCCCTGGACAGGTGTACAATGAGCAGTTCTTC. The encoded protein is CASSPGQVYNEQFF.

V and J are TRBV7-2 and TRBJ2-2; D tentatively reads TRBD1 or TRBD2 (5 bases each). Trimming cost V 5 bases and J 7 bases, with 14 bases left between them. This CDR3 has 14 residues. Looked up from germline, CDR1 is SGHTA and CDR2 is FQGNSA. As DNA, the CDR3 is TGTGCCAGCAGCCGAGGGGACGAAAGCGGGGAGCTGTTTTTT. Translation gives CASSRGDESGELFF.

This clonotype was detected ten times or more. The gene calls are TRBV29-1 and TRBJ2-3, with D uncertain. CDR3 length: 14 residues. V was cut by 8 bases and J by 1 base, with 16 bases left in between. Looked up from germline, CDR1 is SQVTM and CDR2 is ANQGSEA. CDR3 nucleotides: TGCAGCTCAACGTCACAAGATCGCACAGATACGCAGTATTTT. The encoded protein is CSSTSQDRTDTQYF.

In this sample, this clonotype turned up many times. V usage is TRBV12-3 or TRBV12-4 and J usage is TRBJ1-1; D unclear. The CDR3 has 13 residues. Trimming took off 1 base at V and 6 bases at J, with 9 bases between the two ends. The CDR3 region is CASSLGSTSEAFF. CDR3 in DNA: TGTGCCAGCAGTTTAGGATCGACTTCTGAAGCTTTCTTT.

The chain couples TRBV9 to TRBJ2-5; D is unresolved. The V gene lost 4 bases and the J gene lost 1 base, with 17 bases spanning the gap. Germline CDR1 SGDLS, CDR2 YYNGEE. This CDR3 has 16 amino acids. The CDR3 here is CASSPSLRVGQETQYF. The CDR3 DNA reads TGTGCCAGCAGCCCCTCCTTACGGGTCGGCCAAGAGACCCAGTACTTC.

A remark on this clonotype: Just one base apart from a much larger clone, this may be a read error. The chain links TRBV3-1 to TRBJ1-1; D gene ambiguous. This CDR3 is 14 amino acids long. Germline V gene sequence: CDR1 LGHDT, CDR2 YNNKEL (reference sequence). In nucleotides, the CDR3 is TGTGTCAGCAGCCAAAAGACGGCAGACACTGAAGCTTTCTTT. Translated: CVSSQKTADTEAFF.